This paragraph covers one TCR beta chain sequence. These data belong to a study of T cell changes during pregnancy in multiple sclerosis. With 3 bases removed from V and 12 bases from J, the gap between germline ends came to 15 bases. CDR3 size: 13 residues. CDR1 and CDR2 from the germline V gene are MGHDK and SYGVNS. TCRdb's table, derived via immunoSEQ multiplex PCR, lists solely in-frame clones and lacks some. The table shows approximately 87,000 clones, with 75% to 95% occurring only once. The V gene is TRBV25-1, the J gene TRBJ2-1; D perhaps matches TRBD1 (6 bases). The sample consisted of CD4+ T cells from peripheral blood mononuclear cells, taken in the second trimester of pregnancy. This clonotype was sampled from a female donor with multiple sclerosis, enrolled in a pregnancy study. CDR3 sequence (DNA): TGTGCCAGCAGTGATACCGACAGGAGGTGGCAGTTCTTC. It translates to CASSDTDRRWQFF.